The entry that follows covers one TCR beta chain sequence. Ten or more counts support this clonotype. The antigen it recognizes is unknown. Base qualities were left out, and no much larger clone turns up one base away. The treatment or condition label, read with the paper, signifies: live attenuated yellow fever vaccine strain. A standard Ficoll-Paque protocol was used to isolate PBMCs from peripheral blood. Dynabeads CD4 and CD8 positive selection kits were used to isolate the CD4 and CD8 T-cell fractions. TriZol was used to extract RNA from bulk PBMCs, from CD4 and CD8 fractions, and from dextramer-positive and dextramer-negative fractions. TCR cDNA was made using 5'RACE template switching, a step that added a universal primer site and unique molecular identifiers. Priming of cDNA synthesis was performed from both the TCR alpha and TCR beta constant segments. Libraries were amplified in two PCR steps, with sample barcodes and sequencing adapters added in the second step. Sequencing of the libraries was done on either Illumina HiSeq 2500 (2x100 bp) or NovaSeq (2x150 bp). The source study handled its data this way. Reads were demultiplexed and collapsed into UMI consensus sequences with MIGEC, and V(D)J alignment was performed with MiXCR. Vaccine-responding clonotypes were identified with edgeR using replicate PBMC samples, with FDR below 0.01 and a log2 fold change above 5 up to day 15 being required. Each bulk clonotype received a CD4 or CD8 identity based on whether the sequenced CD4 or CD8 repertoire contained that clonotype at higher abundance. The public reads were run again by TCRdb, first through fastp at Q25 and then through MiXCR, and only productive beta chains were kept. Under each unique CDR3 protein, matching rows form one entry showing the most common genes and DNA. For this entry, the V and J calls and clone size follow TCRdb and not the study's own pipeline. The sample records 78,000 or so distinct CDR3 sequences, around 7.9% of which are singletons. Jointly, the top ten make up around 29% of the sample.

This sample is drawn from a study of T cells after yellow fever vaccination (dated by TCRdb to the late 2010s). About the investigation overall: The SMART-Seq v4 Ultra Low Input RNA kit was used to prepare libraries from fractions with low cell numbers. To track T-cell clones before and after primary and booster YFV17D yellow fever vaccination, bulk TCR alpha and beta repertoires were sequenced longitudinally. Two healthy male donors made up the cohort, one aged 18 to 29 years and the other aged 30 to 40 years. Blood was drawn at multiple timepoints before and after primary and secondary immunization, with bulk PBMC replicates and cell subsets isolated.

General conclusions and limits of the study: Because only a couple of donors were included in the study, the extent to which the findings can be generalized is limited. Because abundant contaminating clonotypes from the bulk population could be contained in FACS-sorted repertoires, computational filtering was required. A small share of clonotypes was detected in both CD4 and CD8 compartments, with the overlap likely arising from convergent recombination. Compared with the primary T-cell response, the secondary T-cell response was faster but weaker, reaching its peak on day 5 rather than on day 15. After the booster, most of the clones that had expanded following primary vaccination were detected again (roughly 97% of CD4 and 85% to 90% of CD8), which suggests that memory was broadly maintained.

Ends trimmed: V by 6 bases, J by 4 bases; bases unmatched to a gene: 8. From the cysteine up to the phenylalanine, the CDR3 has a length of 14 residues. Of all the DNA, just the CDR3 is kept, 42 bases in frame from base 1. Recombination connected TRBV12-3 or TRBV12-4 to TRBJ1-1, and TRBD1 aligns with 7 junction nucleotides. The sequencing here drew on CD8+ T cells sorted from PBMCs, taken 10 days after the first yellow fever vaccination. The sequence came from a man between 18 and 35 years old who received the YFV17D yellow fever vaccine. The CDR3 sequence is CASRTGLPSTEAFF. The DNA is as follows: TGTGCCAGCAGGACAGGGCTCCCCAGCACTGAAGCTTTCTTT.